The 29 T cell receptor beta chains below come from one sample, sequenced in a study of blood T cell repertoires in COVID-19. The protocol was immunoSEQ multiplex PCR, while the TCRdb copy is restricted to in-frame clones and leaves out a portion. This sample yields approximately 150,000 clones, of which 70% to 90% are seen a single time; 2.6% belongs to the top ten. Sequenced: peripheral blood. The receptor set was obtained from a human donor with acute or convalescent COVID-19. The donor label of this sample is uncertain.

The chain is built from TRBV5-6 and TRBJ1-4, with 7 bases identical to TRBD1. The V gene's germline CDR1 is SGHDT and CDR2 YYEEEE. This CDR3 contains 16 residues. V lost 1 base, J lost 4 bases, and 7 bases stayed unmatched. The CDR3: CASSLFTGAINEKLFF. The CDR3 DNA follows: TGTGCCAGCAGCTTGTTTACAGGGGCCATTAATGAAAAACTGTTTTTT.

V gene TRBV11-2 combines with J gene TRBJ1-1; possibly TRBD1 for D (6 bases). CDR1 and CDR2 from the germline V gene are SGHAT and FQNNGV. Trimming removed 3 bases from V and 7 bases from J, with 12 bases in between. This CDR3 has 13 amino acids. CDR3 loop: CASSLGANLEAFF. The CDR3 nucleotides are TGTGCCAGCAGCTTGGGGGCTAACCTTGAAGCTTTCTTT. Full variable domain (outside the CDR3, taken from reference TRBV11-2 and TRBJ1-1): EAGVAQSPRYKIIEKRQSVAFWCNPISGHATLYWYQQILGQGPKLLIQFQNNGVVDDSQLPKDRFSAERLKGVDSTLKIQPAKLEDSAVYLCASSLGANLEAFFGQGTRLTVV.

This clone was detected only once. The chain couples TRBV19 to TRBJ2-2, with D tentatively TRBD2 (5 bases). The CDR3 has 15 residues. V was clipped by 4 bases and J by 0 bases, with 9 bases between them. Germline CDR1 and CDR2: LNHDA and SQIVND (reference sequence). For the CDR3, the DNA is TGTGCCAGTAGTACCCGGGATGCGAACACCGGGGAGCTGTTTTTT. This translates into CASSTRDANTGELFF.

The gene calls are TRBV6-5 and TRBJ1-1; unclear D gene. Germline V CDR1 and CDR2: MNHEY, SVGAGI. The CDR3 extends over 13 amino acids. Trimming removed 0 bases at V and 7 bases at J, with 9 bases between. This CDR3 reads CASSYSRRREAFF. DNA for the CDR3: TGTGCCAGCAGTTACTCGAGGAGGCGTGAAGCTTTCTTT.

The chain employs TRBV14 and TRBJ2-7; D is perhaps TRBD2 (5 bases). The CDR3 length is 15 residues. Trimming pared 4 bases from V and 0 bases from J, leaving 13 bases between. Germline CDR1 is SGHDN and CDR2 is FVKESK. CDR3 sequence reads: CASSRKLDNSYEQYF. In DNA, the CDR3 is TGTGCCAGCAGCCGGAAACTAGATAACTCCTACGAGCAGTACTTC.

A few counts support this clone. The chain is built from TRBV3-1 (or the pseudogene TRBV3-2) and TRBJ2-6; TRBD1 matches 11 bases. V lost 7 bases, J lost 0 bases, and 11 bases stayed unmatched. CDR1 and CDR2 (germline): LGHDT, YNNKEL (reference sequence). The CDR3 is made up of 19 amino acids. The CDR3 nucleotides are TGTGCCAGCAATTCGGACAGGGGGCCTTATTCCTCTGGGGCCAACGTCCTGACTTTC. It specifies CASNSDRGPYSSGANVLTF.

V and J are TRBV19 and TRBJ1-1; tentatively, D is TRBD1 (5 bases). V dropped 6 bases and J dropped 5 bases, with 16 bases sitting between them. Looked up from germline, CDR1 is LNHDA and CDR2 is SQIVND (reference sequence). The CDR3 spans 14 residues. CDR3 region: CASRKNGGWTEAFF. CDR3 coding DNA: TGTGCCAGTAGAAAGAACGGGGGTTGGACTGAAGCTTTCTTT.

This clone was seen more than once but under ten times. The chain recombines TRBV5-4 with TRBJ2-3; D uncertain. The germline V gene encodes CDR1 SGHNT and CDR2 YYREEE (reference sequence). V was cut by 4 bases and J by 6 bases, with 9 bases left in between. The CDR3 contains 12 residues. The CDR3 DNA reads TGTGCCAGCAGCCGCGGTCCGGATACGCAGTATTTT. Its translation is CASSRGPDTQYF.

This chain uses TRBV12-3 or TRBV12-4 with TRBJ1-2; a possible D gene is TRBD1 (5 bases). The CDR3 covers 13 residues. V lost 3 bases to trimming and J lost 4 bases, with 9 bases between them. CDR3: CASSLAGRYGYTF. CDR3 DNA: TGTGCCAGCAGTTTGGCAGGGCGCTATGGCTACACCTTC.

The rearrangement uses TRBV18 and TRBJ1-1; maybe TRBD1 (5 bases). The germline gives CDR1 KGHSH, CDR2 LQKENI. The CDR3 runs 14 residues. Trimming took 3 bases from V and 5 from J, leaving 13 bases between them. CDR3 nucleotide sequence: TGTGCCAGCTCACCGACAGCCCTTAGGACTGAAGCTTTCTTT. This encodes CASSPTALRTEAFF.

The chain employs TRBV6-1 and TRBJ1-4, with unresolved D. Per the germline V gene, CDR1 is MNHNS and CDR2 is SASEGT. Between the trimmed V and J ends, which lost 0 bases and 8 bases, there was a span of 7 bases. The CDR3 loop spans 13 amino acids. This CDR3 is CASSEAIEEKLFF. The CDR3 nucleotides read TGTGCCAGCAGTGAAGCGATTGAGGAAAAACTGTTTTTT.

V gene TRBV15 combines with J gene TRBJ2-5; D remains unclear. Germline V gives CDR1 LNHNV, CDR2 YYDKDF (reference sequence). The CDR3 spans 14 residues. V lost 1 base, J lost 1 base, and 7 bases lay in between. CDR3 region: CATSRGGSQETQYF. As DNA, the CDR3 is TGTGCCACCAGCAGAGGTGGCAGCCAAGAGACCCAGTACTTC.

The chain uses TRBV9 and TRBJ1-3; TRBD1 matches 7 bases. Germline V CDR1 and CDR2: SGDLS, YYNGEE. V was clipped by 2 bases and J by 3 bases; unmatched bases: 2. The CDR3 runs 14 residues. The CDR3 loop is CASSVRGVGNTIYF. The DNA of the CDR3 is TGTGCCAGCAGCGTCAGGGGGGTTGGAAACACCATATATTTT. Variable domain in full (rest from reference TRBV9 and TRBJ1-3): DSGVTQTPKHLITATGQRVTLRCSPRSGDLSVYWYQQSLDQGLQFLIQYYNGEERAKGNILERFSAQQFPDLHSELNLSSLELGDSALYFCASSVRGVGNTIYFGEGSWLTVV.

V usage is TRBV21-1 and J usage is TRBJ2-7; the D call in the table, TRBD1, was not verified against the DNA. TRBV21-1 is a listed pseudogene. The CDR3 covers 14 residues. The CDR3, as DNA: TGTGCCAGTATAGTGCCCTGGGCGACCTACGAGCAGTACGTC. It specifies CASIVPWATYEQYV.

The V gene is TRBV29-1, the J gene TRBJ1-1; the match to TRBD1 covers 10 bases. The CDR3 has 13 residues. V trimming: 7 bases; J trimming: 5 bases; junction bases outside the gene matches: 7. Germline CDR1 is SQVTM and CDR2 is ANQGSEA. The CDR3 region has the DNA TGCAGCGCAACGACAGGGGGCTGGACTGAAGCTTTCTTT. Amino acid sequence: CSATTGGWTEAFF.

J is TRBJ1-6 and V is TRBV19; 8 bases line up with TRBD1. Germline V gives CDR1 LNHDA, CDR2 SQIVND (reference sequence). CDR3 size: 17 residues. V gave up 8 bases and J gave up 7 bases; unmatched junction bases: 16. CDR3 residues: CASGRMDRDLGNSPLHF. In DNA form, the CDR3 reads TGTGCCAGTGGACGAATGGACAGGGACCTTGGGAATTCACCCCTCCACTTT.

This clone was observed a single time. The DNA of the CDR3 is TGTGCCAGCAGTTACTCTGCTAGCGGGAGTATGTACGAGCAGTACGTC. It yields the protein CASSYSASGSMYEQYV. This rearrangement joins TRBV6-5 to TRBJ2-7; 10 bases are shared with TRBD2. The V segment lost 0 bases and the J segment 4 bases; nucleotides outside the gene matches: 6. Germline V gene sequence: CDR1 MNHEY, CDR2 SVGAGI. This CDR3 has 16 residues.

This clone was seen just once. CDR3: CASTVIGTDTQYF. As DNA, the CDR3 is TGTGCCAGCACTGTAATAGGCACAGATACGCAGTATTTT. The chain uses TRBV3-1 (or the pseudogene TRBV3-2) and TRBJ2-3, with D uncertain. Germline V lookup: CDR1 LGHDT, CDR2 YNNKEL (reference sequence). V lost 7 bases to trimming and J lost 1 base, with 9 bases between them. The CDR3 extends over 13 amino acids.

This chain's CDR3 is CASSSGWGGYNSPLHF. DNA for the CDR3: TGTGCCAGCAGCTCCGGCTGGGGGGGTTATAATTCACCCCTCCACTTT. The V gene is TRBV7-2, the J gene TRBJ1-6; perhaps TRBD1 as D (5 bases). Trimming cost V 4 bases and J 4 bases, with 14 bases left between them. The CDR3 contains 16 residues. The germline V gene has CDR1 SGHTA and CDR2 FQGNSA.

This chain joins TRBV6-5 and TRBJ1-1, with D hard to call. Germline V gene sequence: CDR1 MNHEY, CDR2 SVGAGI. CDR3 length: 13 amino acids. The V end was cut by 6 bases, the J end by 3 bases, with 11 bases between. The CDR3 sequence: CASRRQAYTEAFF. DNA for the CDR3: TGTGCCAGCAGACGCCAGGCCTACACTGAAGCTTTCTTT.

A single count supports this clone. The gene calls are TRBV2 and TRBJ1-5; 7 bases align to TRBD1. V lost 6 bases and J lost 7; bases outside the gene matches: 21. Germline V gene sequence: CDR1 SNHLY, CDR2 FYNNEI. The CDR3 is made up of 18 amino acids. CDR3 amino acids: CASSKLPGPTGTEQPQHF. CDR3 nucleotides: TGTGCCAGCAGCAAACTCCCCGGCCCCACCGGGACAGAGCAGCCCCAGCATTTT. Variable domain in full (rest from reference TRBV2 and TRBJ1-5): EPEVTQTPSHQVTQMGQEVILRCVPISNHLYFYWYRQILGQKVEFLVSFYNNEISEKSEIFDDQFSVERPDGSNFTLKIRSTKLEDSAMYFCASSKLPGPTGTEQPQHFGDGTRLSIL.

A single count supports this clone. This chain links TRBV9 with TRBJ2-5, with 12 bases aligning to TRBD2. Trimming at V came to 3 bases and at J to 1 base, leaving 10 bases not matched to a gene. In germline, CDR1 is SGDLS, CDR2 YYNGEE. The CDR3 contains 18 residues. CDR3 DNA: TGTGCCAGCAGCGGGGCCCTAGCGGGAGGGCCGGTCCAAGAGACCCAGTACTTC. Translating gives CASSGALAGGPVQETQYF.

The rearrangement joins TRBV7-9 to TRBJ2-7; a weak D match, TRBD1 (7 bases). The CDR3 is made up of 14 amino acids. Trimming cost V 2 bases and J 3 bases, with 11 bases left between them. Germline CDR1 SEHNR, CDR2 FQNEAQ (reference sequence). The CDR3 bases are TGTGCCAGCAGCTTATCAGGGGGGCACTACGAGCAGTACTTC. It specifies CASSLSGGHYEQYF.

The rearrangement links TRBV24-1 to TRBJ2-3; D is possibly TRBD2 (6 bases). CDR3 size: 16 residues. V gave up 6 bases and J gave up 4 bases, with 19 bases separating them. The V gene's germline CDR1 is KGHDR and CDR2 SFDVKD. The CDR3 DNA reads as TGTGCCACCAGTACCCAGACCCCGGCGGGGTCAGATACGCAGTATTTT. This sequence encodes CATSTQTPAGSDTQYF.

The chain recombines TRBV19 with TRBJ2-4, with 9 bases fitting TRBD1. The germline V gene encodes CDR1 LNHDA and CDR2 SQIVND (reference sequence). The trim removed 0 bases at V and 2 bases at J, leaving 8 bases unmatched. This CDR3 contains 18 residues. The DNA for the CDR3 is TGTGCCAGTAGTATAGATCCTCTACAGGGGGCTTCCAAAAACATTCAGTACTTC. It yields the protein CASSIDPLQGASKNIQYF.

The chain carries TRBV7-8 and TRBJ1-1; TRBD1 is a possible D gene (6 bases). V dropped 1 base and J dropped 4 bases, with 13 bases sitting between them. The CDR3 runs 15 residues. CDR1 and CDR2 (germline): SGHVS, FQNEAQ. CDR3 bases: TGTGCCAGCAGCTTAGTAGTGGGGGCCCCCACTGAAGCTTTCTTT. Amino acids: CASSLVVGAPTEAFF.

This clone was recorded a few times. The CDR3 here is CASSYSWRDENSPLHF. The CDR3 DNA sequence: TGTGCCAGCAGTTACTCGTGGAGGGACGAGAATTCACCCCTCCACTTT. The chain is built from TRBV6-5 and TRBJ1-6, with D perhaps matching TRBD1 (5 bases). The germline V gene encodes CDR1 MNHEY and CDR2 SVGAGI. CDR3 size: 16 residues. Trimming cost V 0 bases and J 7 bases, with 13 bases left between them.

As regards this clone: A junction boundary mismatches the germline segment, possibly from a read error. The CDR3, as DNA: TGTGCTAGCAGCTTAGGGACAGGGACATACAATGAGCAGTTCTTC. Amino acids: CASSLGTGTYNEQFF. The chain links TRBV7-7 to TRBJ2-1; 9 bases map to TRBD1. The CDR3 is made up of 15 amino acids. Germline CDR1 SSHAT, CDR2 FNYEAQ (reference sequence). The full variable domain, with the rest looked up from reference TRBV7-7 and TRBJ2-1, is GAGVSQSPRYKVTKRGQDVTLRCDPISSHATLYWYQQALGQGPEFLTYFNYEAQPDKSGLPSDRFSAERPEGSISTLTIQRTEQRDSAMYRCASSLGTGTYNEQFFGPGTRLTVL.

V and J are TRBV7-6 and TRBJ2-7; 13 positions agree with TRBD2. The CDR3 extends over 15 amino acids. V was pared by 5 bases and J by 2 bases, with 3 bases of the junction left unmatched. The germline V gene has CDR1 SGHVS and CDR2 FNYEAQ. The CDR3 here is CASSRGTSGAYEQYF. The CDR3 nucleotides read TGTGCCAGCAGCCGGGGGACTAGCGGGGCCTACGAGCAGTACTTC.